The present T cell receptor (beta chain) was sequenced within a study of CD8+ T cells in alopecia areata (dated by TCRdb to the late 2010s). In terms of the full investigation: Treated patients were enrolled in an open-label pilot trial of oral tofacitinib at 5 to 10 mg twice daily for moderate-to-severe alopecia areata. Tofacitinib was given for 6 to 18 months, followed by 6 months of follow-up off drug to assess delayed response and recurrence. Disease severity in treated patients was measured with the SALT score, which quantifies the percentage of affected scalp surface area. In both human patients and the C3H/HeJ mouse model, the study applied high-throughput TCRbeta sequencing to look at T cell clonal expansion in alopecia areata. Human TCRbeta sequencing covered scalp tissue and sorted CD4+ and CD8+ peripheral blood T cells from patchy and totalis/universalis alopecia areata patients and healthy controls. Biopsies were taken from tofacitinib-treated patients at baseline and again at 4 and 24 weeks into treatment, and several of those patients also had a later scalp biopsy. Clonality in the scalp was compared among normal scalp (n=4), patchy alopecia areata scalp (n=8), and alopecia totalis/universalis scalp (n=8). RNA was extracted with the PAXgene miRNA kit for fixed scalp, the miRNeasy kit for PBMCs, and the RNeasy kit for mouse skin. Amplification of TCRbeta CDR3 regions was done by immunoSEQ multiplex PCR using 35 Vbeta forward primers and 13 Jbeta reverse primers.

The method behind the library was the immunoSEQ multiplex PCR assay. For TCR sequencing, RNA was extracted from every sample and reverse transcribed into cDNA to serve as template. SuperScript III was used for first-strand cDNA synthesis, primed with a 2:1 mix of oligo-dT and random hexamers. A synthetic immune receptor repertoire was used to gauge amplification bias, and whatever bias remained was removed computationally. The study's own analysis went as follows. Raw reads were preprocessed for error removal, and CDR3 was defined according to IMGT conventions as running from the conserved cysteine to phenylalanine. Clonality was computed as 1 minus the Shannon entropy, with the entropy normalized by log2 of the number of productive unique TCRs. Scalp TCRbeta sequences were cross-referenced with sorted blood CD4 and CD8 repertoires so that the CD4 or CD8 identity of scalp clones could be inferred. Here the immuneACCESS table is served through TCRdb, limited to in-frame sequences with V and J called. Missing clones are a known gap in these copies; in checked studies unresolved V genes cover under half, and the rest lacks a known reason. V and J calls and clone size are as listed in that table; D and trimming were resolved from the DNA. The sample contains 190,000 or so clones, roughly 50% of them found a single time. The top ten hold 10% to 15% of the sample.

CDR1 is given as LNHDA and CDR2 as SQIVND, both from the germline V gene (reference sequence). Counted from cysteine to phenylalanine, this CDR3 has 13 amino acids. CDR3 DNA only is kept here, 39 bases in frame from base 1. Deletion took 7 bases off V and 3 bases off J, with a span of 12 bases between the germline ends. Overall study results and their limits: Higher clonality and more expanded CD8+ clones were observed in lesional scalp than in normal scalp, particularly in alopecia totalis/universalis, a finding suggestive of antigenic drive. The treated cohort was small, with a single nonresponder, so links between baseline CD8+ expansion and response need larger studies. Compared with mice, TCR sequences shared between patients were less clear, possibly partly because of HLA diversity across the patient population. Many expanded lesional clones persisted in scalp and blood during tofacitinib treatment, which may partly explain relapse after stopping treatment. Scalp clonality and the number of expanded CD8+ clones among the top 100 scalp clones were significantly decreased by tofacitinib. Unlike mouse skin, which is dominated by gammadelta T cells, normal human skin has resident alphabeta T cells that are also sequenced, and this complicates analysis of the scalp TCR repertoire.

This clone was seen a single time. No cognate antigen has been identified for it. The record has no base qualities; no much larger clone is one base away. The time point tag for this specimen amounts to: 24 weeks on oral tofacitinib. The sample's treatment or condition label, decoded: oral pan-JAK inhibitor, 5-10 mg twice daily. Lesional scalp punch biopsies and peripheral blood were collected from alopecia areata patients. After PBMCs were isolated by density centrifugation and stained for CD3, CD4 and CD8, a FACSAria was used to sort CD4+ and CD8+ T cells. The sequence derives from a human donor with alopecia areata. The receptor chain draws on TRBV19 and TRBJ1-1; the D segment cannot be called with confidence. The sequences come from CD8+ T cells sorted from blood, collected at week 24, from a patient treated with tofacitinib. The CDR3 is CASNNRRDTEAFF. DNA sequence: TGTGCCAGTAACAATAGACGGGACACTGAAGCTTTCTTT.